This TCR beta chain was retrieved from a study of T cell responses to AZD1222 COVID-19 vaccine. Regarding the study as a whole: Variant regions that are unmutated are reportedly the target of nearly half of spike-specific TCRs.

Germline V gene lookup returns CDR1 LNHNV and CDR2 YYDKDF (reference sequence). Trimming took off 0 bases at V and 4 bases at J, with 16 bases between the two ends. The CDR3 totals 18 residues. In regard to this clone: Its antigen is not identified.

TCRdb keeps only in-frame clones here, not all; method: immunoSEQ multiplex PCR. Altogether some 150,000 clones are present, about 93% being singletons, with the ten largest covering roughly 1.3%. The specimen comprised peripheral blood, sampled on day 0 of AZD1222 vaccination. This sequence was found in an adult in good health. The gene calls are TRBV15 and TRBJ1-6, with D uncertain. The CDR3 DNA follows: TGTGCCACCAGCAGAGATCGTCCAGGTTATGGTTATAATTCACCCCTCCACTTT. Its translation is CATSRDRPGYGYNSPLHF.